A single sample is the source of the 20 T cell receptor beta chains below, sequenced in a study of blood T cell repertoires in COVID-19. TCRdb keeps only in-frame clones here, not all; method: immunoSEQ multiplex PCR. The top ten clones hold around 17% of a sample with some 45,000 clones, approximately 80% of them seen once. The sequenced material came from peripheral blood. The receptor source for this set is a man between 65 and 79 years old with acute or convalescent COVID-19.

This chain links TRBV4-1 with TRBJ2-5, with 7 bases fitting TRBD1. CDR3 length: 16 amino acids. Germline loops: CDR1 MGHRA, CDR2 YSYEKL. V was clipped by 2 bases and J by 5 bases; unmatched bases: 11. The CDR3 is CASSQRQGRERETQYF. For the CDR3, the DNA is TGCGCCAGCAGCCAACGACAGGGCAGAGAGCGGGAGACCCAGTACTTC.

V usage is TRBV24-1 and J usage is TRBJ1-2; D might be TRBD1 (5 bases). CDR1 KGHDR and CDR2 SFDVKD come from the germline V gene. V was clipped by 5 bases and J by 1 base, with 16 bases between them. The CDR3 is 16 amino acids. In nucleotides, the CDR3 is TGTGCCACCAGTGTGGGGGGAGCAGGGAGTAACTATGGCTACACCTTC. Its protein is CATSVGGAGSNYGYTF.

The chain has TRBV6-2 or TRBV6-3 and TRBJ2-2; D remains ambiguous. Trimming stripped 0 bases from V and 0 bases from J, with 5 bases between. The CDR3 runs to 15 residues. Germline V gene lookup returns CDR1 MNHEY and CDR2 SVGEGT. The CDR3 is CASSYSSANTGELFF. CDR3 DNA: TGTGCCAGCAGTTACTCATCAGCGAACACCGGGGAGCTGTTTTTT.

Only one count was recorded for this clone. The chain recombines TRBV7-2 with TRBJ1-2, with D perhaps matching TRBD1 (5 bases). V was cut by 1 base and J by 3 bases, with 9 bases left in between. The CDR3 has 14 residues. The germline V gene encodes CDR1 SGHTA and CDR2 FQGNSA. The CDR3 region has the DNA TGTGCCAGCAGCTTAGATGCGACAGACTATGGCTACACCTTC. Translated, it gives CASSLDATDYGYTF.

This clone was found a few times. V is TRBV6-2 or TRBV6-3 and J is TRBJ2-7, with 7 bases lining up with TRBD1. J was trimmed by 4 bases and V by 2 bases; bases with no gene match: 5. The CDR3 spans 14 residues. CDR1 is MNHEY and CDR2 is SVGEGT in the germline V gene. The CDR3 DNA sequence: TGTGCCAGCAGTTACATTCAACAGGGGTACGAGCAGTACTTC. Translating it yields CASSYIQQGYEQYF.

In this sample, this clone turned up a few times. This chain's CDR3 is CASSPFGDYNEQFF. DNA for the CDR3: TGTGCCAGCAGCCCCTTCGGGGACTACAATGAGCAGTTCTTC. The V and J genes are TRBV14 and TRBJ2-1; D possibly corresponds to TRBD2 (5 bases). The germline CDR1 and CDR2 sequences are SGHDN and FVKESK. The CDR3 contains 14 residues. V was cut by 4 bases and J by 3 bases, with 10 bases left in between.

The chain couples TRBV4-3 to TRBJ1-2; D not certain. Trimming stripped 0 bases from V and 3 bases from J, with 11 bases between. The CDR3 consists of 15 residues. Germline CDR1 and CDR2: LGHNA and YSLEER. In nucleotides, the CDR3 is TGCGCCAGCAGCCAAGAGGGCGCACGTCACTATGGCTACACCTTC. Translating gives CASSQEGARHYGYTF.

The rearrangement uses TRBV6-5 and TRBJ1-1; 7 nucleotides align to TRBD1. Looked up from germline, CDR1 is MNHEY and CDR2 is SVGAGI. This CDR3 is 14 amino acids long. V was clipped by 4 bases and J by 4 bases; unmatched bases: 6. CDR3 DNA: TGTGCCAGCAGTTCCCTAGGGACAGCCACTGAAGCTTTCTTT. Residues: CASSSLGTATEAFF.

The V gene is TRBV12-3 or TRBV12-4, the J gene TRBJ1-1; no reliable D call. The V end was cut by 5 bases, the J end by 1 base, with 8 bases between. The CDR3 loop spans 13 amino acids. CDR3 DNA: TGTGCCAGCAGTCTCCAACAGAACACTGAAGCTTTCTTT. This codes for CASSLQQNTEAFF.

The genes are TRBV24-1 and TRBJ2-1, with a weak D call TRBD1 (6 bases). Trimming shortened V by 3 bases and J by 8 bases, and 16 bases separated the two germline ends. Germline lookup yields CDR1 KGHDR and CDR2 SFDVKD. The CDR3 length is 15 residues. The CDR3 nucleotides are TGTGCCACCAGTGATCCCAGGGGATCAGGAGATGAGCAGTTCTTC. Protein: CATSDPRGSGDEQFF.

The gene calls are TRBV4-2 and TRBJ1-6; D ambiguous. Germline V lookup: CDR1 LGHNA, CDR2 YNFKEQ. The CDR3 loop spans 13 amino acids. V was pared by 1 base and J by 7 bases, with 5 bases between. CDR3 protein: CASSQGANSPLHF. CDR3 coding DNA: TGTGCCAGCAGCCAAGGGGCCAATTCACCCCTCCACTTT.

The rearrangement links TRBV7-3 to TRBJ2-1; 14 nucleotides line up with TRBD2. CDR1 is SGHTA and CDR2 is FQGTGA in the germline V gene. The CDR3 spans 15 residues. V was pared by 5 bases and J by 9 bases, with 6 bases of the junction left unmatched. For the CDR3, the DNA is TGTGCCAGCAGCCGGACTAGCGGGGGGAAAGGTGAGCAGTTCTTC. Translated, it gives CASSRTSGGKGEQFF.

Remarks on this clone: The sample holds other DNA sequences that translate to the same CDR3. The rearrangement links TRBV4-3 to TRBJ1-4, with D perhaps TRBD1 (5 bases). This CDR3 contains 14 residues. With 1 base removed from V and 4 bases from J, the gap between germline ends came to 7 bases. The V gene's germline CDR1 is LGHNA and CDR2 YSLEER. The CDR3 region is CASSQGQGNEKLFF. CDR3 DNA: TGCGCCAGCAGCCAAGGGCAGGGTAATGAAAAACTGTTTTTT.

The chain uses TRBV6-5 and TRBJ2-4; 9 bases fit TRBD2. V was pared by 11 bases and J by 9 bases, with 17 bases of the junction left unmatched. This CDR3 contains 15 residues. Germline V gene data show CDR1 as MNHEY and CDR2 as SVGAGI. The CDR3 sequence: CACWPGGGAGRIQYF. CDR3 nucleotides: TGTGCCTGCTGGCCCGGCGGGGGGGCCGGGCGCATTCAGTACTTC.

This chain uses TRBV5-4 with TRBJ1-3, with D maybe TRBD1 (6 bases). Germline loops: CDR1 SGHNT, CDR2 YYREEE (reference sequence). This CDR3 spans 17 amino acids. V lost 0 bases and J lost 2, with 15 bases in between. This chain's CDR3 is CASSLVGGFATGNTIYF. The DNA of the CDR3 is TGTGCCAGCAGCTTGGTAGGGGGATTTGCCACTGGAAACACCATATATTTT.

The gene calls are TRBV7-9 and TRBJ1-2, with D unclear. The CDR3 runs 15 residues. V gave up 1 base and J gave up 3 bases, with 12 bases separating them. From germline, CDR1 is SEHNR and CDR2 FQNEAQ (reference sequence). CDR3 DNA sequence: TGTGCCAGCAGCTTAGTTGCGAGGGAATACTATGGCTACACCTTC. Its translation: CASSLVAREYYGYTF.

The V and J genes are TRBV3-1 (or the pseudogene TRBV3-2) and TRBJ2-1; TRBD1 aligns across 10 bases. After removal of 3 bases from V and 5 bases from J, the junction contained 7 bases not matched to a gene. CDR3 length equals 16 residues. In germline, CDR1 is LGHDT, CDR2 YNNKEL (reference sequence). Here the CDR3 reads CASSHTGTGVNNEQFF. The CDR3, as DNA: TGTGCCAGCAGCCACACCGGGACAGGGGTGAACAATGAGCAGTTCTTC.

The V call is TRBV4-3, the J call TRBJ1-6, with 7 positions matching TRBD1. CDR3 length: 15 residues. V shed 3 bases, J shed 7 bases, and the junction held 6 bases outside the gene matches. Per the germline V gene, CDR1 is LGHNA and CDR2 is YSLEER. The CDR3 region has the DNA TGCGCCAGCAGCCAGGCCGACAGGGCGAATTCACCCCTCCACTTT. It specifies CASSQADRANSPLHF.

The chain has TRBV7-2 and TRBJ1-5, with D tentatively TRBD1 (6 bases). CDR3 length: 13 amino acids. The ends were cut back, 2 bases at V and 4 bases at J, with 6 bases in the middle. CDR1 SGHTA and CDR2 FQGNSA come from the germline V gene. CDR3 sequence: CASSLRGNQPQHF. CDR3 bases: TGTGCCAGCAGCTTAAGGGGGAATCAGCCCCAGCATTTT.

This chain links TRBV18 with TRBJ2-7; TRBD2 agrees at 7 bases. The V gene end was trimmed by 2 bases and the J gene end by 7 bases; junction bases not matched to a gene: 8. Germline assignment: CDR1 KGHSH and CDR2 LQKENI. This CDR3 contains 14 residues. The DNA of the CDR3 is TGTGCCAGCTCACCAAACGGGGGGTTGGGTGAGCAGTACTTC. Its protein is CASSPNGGLGEQYF. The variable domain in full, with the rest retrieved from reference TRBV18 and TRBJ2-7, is NAGVMQNPRHLVRRRGQEARLRCSPMKGHSHVYWYRQLPEEGLKFMVYLQKENIIDESGMPKERFSAEFPKEGPSILRIQQVVRGDSAAYFCASSPNGGLGEQYFGPGTRLTVT.